This T cell receptor (beta chain) is from a study of T cells in Graves' hyperthyroidism and ophthalmopathy (dated by TCRdb to the late 2010s). Study-level background: Peripheral blood was collected at initial diagnosis, before any treatment. TCR V-J signatures able to tell the groups apart were searched for in a discovery cohort of some 97 patients, of whom more than 40 had Graves' ophthalmopathy and some 60 had stable Graves' hyperthyroidism. Prospective prediction of ophthalmopathy was tested in an independent validation cohort consisting of 18 hyperthyroidism patients and 15 to 17 patients who later progressed to ophthalmopathy. The roughly 94 discovery patients were randomly divided into training and test sets at a 7:3 ratio. Thyroid tissue and blood T-cell repertoires from several Graves' hyperthyroidism patients were also compared in the study. Once sampling was done, hyperthyroidism patients were given methimazole at a starting dose of 30 mg daily, whereas ophthalmopathy patients were given high-dose intravenous methylprednisolone. TCR Vbeta CDR3 sequencing of roughly 140 peripheral blood samples (roughly 41 ophthalmopathy, 75 to 85 hyperthyroidism and approximately 17 progressor patients) is reported in the paper. Overall results and qualifications from the work: Most expanded thyroid clonotypes (frequency above 0.001) were also found in blood, which suggests that blood repertoires may mirror thyroid immune responses. Sample size was not statistically predetermined, and investigators were not blinded to group allocation. In validation, the model predicted progression to ophthalmopathy with approximately 70% sensitivity and 72% to 85% specificity, a median of approximately 6.7 months before onset. In cross-validation, a model built on a 13 V-J signature told ophthalmopathy apart from stable hyperthyroidism with just under 90% sensitivity and about 81% specificity, and in testing the same model reached 80%/75%.

Amplification of TCR beta CDR3 regions was carried out from RNA transcripts. A first-round RT-PCR of the TCR CDR3 used the HTBI primer set with the Qiagen OneStep RT-PCR kit. Libraries were constructed in a second round of multiplex PCR, after which size selection and purification were carried out. Sequencing of the libraries was done on an Illumina HiSeq2000 using paired-end 100 bp reads. As for the original processing: SOAPnuke was used to process the raw data, removing reads that contained adapters or uncalled bases, had a mean Phred below 15, or lacked an exact match to the constant primer or identifier. COPE v1.2.5 was used to merge the high-quality paired reads, and each unique nucleotide sequence was defined as a clonotype. MiTCR v1.1 was used to align the clonotypes against IMGT TRBV, TRBD and TRBJ reference segments. The analysis included only V-J combinations with a frequency above 0.0001, which together covered 98% to 99.2% of the repertoires. A TCS score was defined as the ratio of F50 (clonal expansion) to E x V (chaos), with BLOSUM62-based TCRdist applied between CDR3 peptides within each V-J. Welch's t-statistics and random forest reduced 500 to 650 V-J features to roughly 13, which were used in a naive Bayes classifier (R e1071). The public reads were reprocessed in TCRdb via fastp at Q25 and MiXCR, keeping in-frame beta chains. Identical CDR3 protein sequences are pooled into one entry, listed with their most common genes and DNA. The V and J calls were determined by TCRdb, not by the authors. The sample table holds around 390,000 distinct CDR3 sequences, of which 14% were seen once. Together, the top ten hold around 20% of the sample.

Moderately to severely active disease, a Clinical Activity Score of at least 3, a NOSPECS grade of at least 4, and a duration under 3 months were present in ophthalmopathy patients. The study excluded patients with uncontrolled infections, other autoimmune diseases, pregnancy or lactation. Clinical symptoms, serum thyroxine and TRAb, thyroid ultrasound, and orbital computed tomography formed the basis for the diagnoses. PBMCs were isolated from 7.5 to 10 ml of fresh peripheral blood by Ficoll-Paque density gradient centrifugation. Total RNA was extracted using Trizol reagent, and RNA quality was assessed on an Agilent 2100 Bioanalyzer. Here V drops 2 bases and J drops 2 bases, and the junction holds 4 bases not matched to any gene. The CDR3 runs 15 amino acids, cysteine and phenylalanine included. Only the CDR3 part of the read is kept: 45 bases, read in frame from the first base. CDR1 GTSNPN and CDR2 SVGIG are derived from the germline V gene (reference sequence).

This clonotype was picked up many times. It has no known antigen specificity. There are no base qualities to consult, and no much larger clone falls within one base. The chain is made from TRBV30 and TRBJ2-1, and 9 junction bases match TRBD1. The sequence was collected from a woman aged 25-40 years with Graves' ophthalmopathy. The sample was blood. CDR3 protein: CAWSLTGGPYNEQFF. At the DNA level, the sequence is TGTGCCTGGAGTTTGACAGGGGGACCCTACAATGAGCAGTTCTTC.